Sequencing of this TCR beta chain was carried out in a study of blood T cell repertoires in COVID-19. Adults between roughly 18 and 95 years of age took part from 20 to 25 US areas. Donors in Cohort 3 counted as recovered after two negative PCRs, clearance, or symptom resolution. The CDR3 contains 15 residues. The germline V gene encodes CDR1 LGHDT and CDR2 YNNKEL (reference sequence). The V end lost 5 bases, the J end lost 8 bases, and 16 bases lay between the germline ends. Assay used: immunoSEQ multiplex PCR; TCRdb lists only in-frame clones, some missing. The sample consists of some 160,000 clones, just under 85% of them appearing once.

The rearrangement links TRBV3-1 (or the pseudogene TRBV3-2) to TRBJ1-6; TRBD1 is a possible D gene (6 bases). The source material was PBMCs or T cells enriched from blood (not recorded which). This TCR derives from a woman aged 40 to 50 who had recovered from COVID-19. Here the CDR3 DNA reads TGTGCCAGCAGCGGAGCCGGGCCAGGGGATTCACCCCTCCACTTT. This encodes CASSGAGPGDSPLHF.